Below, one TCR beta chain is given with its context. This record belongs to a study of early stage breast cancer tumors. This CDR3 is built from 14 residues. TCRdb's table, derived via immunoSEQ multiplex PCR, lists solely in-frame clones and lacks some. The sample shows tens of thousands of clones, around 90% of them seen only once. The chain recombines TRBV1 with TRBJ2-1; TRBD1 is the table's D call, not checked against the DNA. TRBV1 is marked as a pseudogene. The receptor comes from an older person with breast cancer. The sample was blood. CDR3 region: CTSSQDGRGNEQFF. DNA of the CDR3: TGCACCAGCAGCCAAGATGGCAGGGGCAATGAGCAGTTCTTC.